What follows describes a single TCR beta chain. The antigen is undetermined. Trimming took 3 bases from V and 3 from J, leaving 18 bases between them. CDR3 length: 15 amino acids. Germline values: CDR1 GTSNPN, CDR2 SVGIG (reference sequence). The entry originates in a study of cytomegalovirus exposure and HLA in healthy donors. The study, taken as a whole, reports: Associated with cytomegalovirus, according to the listing, were 150 to 200 TCR beta chains. When analyzed later, the rates of TCR association showed variation by HLA locus, with DRB1 the most and HLA-C the fewest.

A multiplex PCR was run with 60 Vbeta primers and 13 Jbeta primers. Sequencing used immunoSEQ multiplex PCR; TCRdb keeps in-frame clones, though not all of them. The data hold 70,000 or so clones, with roughly 89% observed a single time. The chain joins TRBV30 to TRBJ2-7; tentatively, D is TRBD1 (6 bases). Sequencing was done on a sample of PBMCs. This clonotype was sampled from a woman aged 30 to 39 in good health and CMV-seronegative. The CDR3 nucleotides are TGTGCCTGGAGAGGTGGGACATCGGCCCTCTACGAGCAGTACTTC. Translated: CAWRGGTSALYEQYF.